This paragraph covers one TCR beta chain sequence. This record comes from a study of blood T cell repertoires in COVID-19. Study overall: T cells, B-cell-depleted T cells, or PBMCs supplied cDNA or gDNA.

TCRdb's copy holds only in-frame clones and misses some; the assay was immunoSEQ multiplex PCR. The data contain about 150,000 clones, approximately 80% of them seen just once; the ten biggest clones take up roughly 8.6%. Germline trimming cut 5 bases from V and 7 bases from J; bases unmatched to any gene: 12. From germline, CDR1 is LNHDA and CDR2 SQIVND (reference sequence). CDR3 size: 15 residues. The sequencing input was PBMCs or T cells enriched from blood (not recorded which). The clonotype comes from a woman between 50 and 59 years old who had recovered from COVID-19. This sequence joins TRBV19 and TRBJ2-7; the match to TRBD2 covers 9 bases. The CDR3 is CASSPSLAGRVEQYF. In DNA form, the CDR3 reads TGTGCCAGTAGTCCCTCTCTAGCGGGGAGGGTGGAGCAGTACTTC.